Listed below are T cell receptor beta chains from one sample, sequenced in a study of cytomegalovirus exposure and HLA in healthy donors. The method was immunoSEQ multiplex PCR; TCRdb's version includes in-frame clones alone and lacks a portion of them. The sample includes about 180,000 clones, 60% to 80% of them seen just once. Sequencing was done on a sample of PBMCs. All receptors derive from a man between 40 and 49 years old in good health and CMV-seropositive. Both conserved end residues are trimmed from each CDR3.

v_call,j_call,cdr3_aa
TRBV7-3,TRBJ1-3,ASSLPPPGNTIY
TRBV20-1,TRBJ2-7,SVGTGREQY
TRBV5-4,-,ASSQQGRYYEQY
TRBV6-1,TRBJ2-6,ASSAGTPYSGANGLT
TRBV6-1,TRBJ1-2,ASSEAGGQKSYGYT
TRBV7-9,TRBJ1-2,ASSSQGSQGYT
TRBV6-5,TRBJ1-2,ASSYSGGFGYT
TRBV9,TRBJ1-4,ASSVGFRGRREKLF
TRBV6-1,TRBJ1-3,ASSPGQFSGNTIY
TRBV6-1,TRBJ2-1,ASRAALDNEQF
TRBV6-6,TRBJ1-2,ASSEGTGGTYGYT
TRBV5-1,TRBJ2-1,ASSYAAGGPVVNNEQF
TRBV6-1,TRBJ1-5,ASRLGPNQPQH
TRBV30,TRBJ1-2,AWSGVEGYT
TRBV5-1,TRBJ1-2,ASSPRQGSANYGYT
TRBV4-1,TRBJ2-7,ASSWLAGSYEQY
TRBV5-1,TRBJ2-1,ASSLDLWGDEQF
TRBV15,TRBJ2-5,ATSNGISGRAETQY
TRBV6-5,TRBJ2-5,ASSYRGTQY
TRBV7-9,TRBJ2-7,ASSPEGAGGFGGQY
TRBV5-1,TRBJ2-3,ASSLGQGGTDTQY
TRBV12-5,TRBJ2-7,ASGSTSTYEQY
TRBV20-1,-,SARGGYEQY
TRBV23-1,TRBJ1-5,ARSHLRGLEPQH
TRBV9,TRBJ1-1,ASSANTGGGTEAF
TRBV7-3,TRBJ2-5,ASSSGQGLSMTQY
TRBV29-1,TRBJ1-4,SVTLLRGVNEKLF
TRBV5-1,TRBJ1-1,ASSYERREAF
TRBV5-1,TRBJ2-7,ASSSPGTGGVEQY
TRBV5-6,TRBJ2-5,ASSGTGGGEETQY
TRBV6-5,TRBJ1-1,ASSGTETNTEAF
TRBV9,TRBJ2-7,ASSPGLAGTYEQY
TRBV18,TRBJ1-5,ASSPQDRGSNQPQH
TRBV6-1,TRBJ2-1,ASSTTRGTEQF
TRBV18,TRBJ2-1,ASSPQTGNEQF
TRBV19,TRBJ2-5,ASTVGGARETQY
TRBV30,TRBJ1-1,AWSGTGSGRSEAF
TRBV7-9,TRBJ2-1,ASSGTSGKNNEQF
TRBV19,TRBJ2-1,ASIDLGTSKNEQF
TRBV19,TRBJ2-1,ASSIRSTAQPSEQF
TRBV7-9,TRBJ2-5,ASSSGQGETQY
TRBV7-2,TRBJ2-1,ASSFRSSGRTYNEQF
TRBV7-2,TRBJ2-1,ASSPLAGGQGREQF
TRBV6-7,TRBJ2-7,ASSRGRAQPYEQY
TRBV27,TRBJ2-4,ASSLLGGIQY
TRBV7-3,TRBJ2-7,ASSSLGGSVSEQY
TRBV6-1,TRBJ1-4,ASSTGQRNEKLF
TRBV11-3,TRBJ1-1,ASSLNPGAPNTEAF
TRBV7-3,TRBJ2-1,ASSQGLAGGYNEQF
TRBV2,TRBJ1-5,ASNRGLSNQPQH
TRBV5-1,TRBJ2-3,ASTGRGSTSDTQY